One and the same sample provided the 7 T cell receptor beta chains below, sequenced in a study of T cell changes during pregnancy in multiple sclerosis. This table comes from immunoSEQ multiplex PCR, and its TCRdb copy is limited to in-frame clones, with some not included. The sample has more than 55,000 clones; 75% to 95% are singletons. Sequencing used peripheral blood, obtained in the first trimester of pregnancy. The receptors originated from a female donor in good health, enrolled as a control in a pregnancy study.

The CDR3 DNA is TGTGCCAGTTGGGCTAGCGGCTACAATGAGCAGTTCTTC. Translation gives CASWASGYNEQFF. The chain employs TRBV19 and TRBJ2-1; 7 nucleotides agree with TRBD2. This CDR3 comprises 13 residues. V was pared by 8 bases and J by 3 bases, with 4 bases of the junction left unmatched. Germline loops: CDR1 LNHDA, CDR2 SQIVND (reference sequence).

V gene TRBV27 combines with J gene TRBJ1-1; the match to TRBD1 covers 9 bases. This CDR3 is 17 amino acids long. Germline values: CDR1 MNHEY, CDR2 SMNVEV (reference sequence). The J segment lost 4 bases and the V segment lost 3 bases, leaving 12 bases of the junction unmatched. CDR3: CASSFLGQGFGSTEAFF. Written as DNA, the CDR3 is TGTGCCAGCAGTTTTCTAGGACAGGGGTTTGGTAGCACTGAAGCTTTCTTT.

The chain joins TRBV27 to TRBJ1-1; D is ambiguous. V was trimmed by 2 bases and J by 0 bases, leaving 10 bases between them. CDR1 MNHEY and CDR2 SMNVEV come from the germline V gene (reference sequence). The CDR3 spans 15 residues. The CDR3: CASSLRRTLNTEAFF. Written as DNA, the CDR3 is TGTGCCAGCAGTTTAAGGAGGACCTTGAACACTGAAGCTTTCTTT.

The gene calls are TRBV11-2 and TRBJ2-1, with 8 bases identical to TRBD2. Germline V gene sequence: CDR1 SGHAT, CDR2 FQNNGV. V lost 3 bases, J lost 9 bases, and 7 bases stayed unmatched. This CDR3 has 14 amino acids. CDR3: CASSFGTRGSEQFF. DNA for the CDR3: TGTGCCAGCAGCTTTGGGACTAGAGGTAGTGAGCAGTTCTTC.

The chain uses TRBV10-3 and TRBJ1-5; 7 nucleotides align to TRBD1. CDR1 ENHRY and CDR2 SYGVKD come from the germline V gene. Trimming cost V 4 bases and J 7 bases; bases outside gene matches: 10. CDR3 length: 15 amino acids. CDR3 nucleotides: TGTGCCATCAGTGGGGACGACAGGGTGAGCCAGCCCCAGCATTTT. This gives the protein CAISGDDRVSQPQHF.

The chain recombines TRBV6-6 with TRBJ2-5; TRBD2 agrees at 7 bases. V lost 5 bases, J lost 2 bases, and 5 bases stayed unmatched. The CDR3 extends over 14 amino acids. The germline V gene has CDR1 MNHNY and CDR2 SVGAGI (reference sequence). The CDR3 reads CASSPSGPQETQYF. As DNA, the CDR3 is TGTGCCAGCAGTCCTAGCGGACCTCAAGAGACCCAGTACTTC.

V is TRBV9 and J is TRBJ2-2; tentative D call: TRBD2 (6 bases). The CDR3 is made up of 16 amino acids. Germline CDR1 and CDR2: SGDLS and YYNGEE. The V end lost 1 base, the J end lost 5 bases, and 15 bases lay between the germline ends. CDR3 in DNA: TGTGCCAGCAGCGTATTCAAGGCGGGAAGTACCGGGGAGCTGTTTTTT. Its translation is CASSVFKAGSTGELFF.